The 17 T cell receptor beta chains reported below all come from one sample, sequenced in a study of blood T cell repertoires in COVID-19. This table comes from immunoSEQ multiplex PCR, and its TCRdb copy is limited to in-frame clones, with some not included. Here the sample spans 250,000 or so clones, about 87% being singletons. The sequenced material came from PBMCs or T cells enriched from blood (not recorded which). The receptors here all came from a man aged 45-65 years who had been exposed to COVID-19.

This rearrangement joins TRBV20-1 to TRBJ2-7, with D hard to call. Germline values: CDR1 DFQATT, CDR2 SNEGSKA (reference sequence). The CDR3 runs 11 residues. The ends were cut back, 3 bases at V and 2 bases at J, with 5 bases in the middle. Written as DNA, the CDR3 is TGCAGTGCTAGCAACACCTACGAGCAGTACGTC. Translation gives CSASNTYEQYV.

V and J are TRBV5-4 and TRBJ1-3; D not certain. Trimming removed 0 bases at V and 1 base at J, with 11 bases between. Germline V lookup: CDR1 SGHNT, CDR2 YYREEE (reference sequence). The CDR3 covers 16 residues. This CDR3 reads CASSLAPYFSGNTIYF. CDR3 sequence (DNA): TGTGCCAGCAGCTTGGCACCCTACTTTTCTGGAAACACCATATATTTT.

The chain is built from TRBV19 and TRBJ2-1, with 13 bases that match TRBD2. V trimming: 5 bases; J trimming: 1 base; junction bases outside the gene matches: 11. The CDR3 length is 19 residues. Per germline, CDR1 LNHDA and CDR2 SQIVND (reference sequence). In DNA, the CDR3 is TGTGCCAGTAGTCGCAGGACTAGCGGGAGTTGGGTGTCCTACAATGAGCAGTTCTTC. It is translated as CASSRRTSGSWVSYNEQFF.

This chain connects TRBV5-1 to TRBJ2-7; D gene ambiguous. Trimming removed 1 base from V and 3 bases from J, with 14 bases in between. There are 15 residues in the CDR3. Per germline, CDR1 SGHRS and CDR2 YFSETQ. The CDR3 DNA follows: TGCGCCAGCAGCTTGCAAGGCGACTGGTACTACGAGCAGTACTTC. Translation gives CASSLQGDWYYEQYF. The complete variable domain, with remaining parts taken from reference TRBV5-1 and TRBJ2-7, reads KAGVTQTPRYLIKTRGQQVTLSCSPISGHRSVSWYQQTPGQGLQFLFEYFSETQRNKGNFPGRFSGRQFSNSRSEMNVSTLELGDSALYLCASSLQGDWYYEQYFGPGTRLTVT.

This chain's CDR3 is CASSEGQGHNSPLHF. The CDR3 DNA is TGTGCCAGCAGTGAAGGACAGGGGCATAATTCACCCCTCCACTTT. V and J are TRBV6-1 and TRBJ1-6; 8 positions match TRBD1. V lost 1 base and J lost 5; bases outside the gene matches: 1. The germline CDR1 and CDR2 sequences are MNHNS and SASEGT. This CDR3 is built from 15 residues.

In this sample, this clone turned up a few times. The gene calls are TRBV5-1 and TRBJ2-7; no clear D gene. Germline assignment: CDR1 SGHRS and CDR2 YFSETQ. CDR3 length equals 16 residues. V gave up 5 bases and J gave up 1 base, with 19 bases separating them. In DNA form, the CDR3 reads TGCGCCAGCAGACTGGGTGGGCAAGCCGCGTCCTACGAGCAGTACTTC. Its translation: CASRLGGQAASYEQYF.

This clone was recorded only once. V gene TRBV13 combines with J gene TRBJ2-1; 7 nucleotides agree with TRBD1. J gave up 8 bases and V 4 bases, and 8 bases lay outside the gene matches. CDR1 is PRHDT, CDR2 FYEKMQ, per germline (reference sequence). The CDR3 covers 14 residues. CDR3 sequence: CASSSRQGGDEQFF. CDR3 sequence (DNA): TGTGCCAGCAGCTCCAGACAGGGTGGGGATGAGCAGTTCTTC.

V is TRBV24-1 and J is TRBJ2-1, with TRBD1 identical over 8 bases. The V and J ends lost 4 bases and 3 bases, in that order; junction bases with no gene match: 7. Germline lookup yields CDR1 KGHDR and CDR2 SFDVKD. The CDR3 runs to 16 residues. The CDR3 loop is CATSDPGTGNYNEQFF. The CDR3 coding sequence is TGTGCCACCAGTGACCCCGGGACAGGTAACTACAATGAGCAGTTCTTC.

V gene TRBV5-8 combines with J gene TRBJ2-1; 12 bases are a match to TRBD2. CDR3 length equals 14 residues. J gave up 6 bases and V 5 bases, and 3 bases lay outside the gene matches. Germline V gene lookup returns CDR1 SGHTS and CDR2 YDEGEE. CDR3 sequence: CASRPSGRGNEQFF. CDR3 nucleotide sequence: TGTGCCAGCAGGCCTAGCGGGAGGGGCAATGAGCAGTTCTTC.

The chain joins TRBV19 to TRBJ1-2; perhaps TRBD1 as D (5 bases). CDR1 is LNHDA and CDR2 is SQIVND in the germline V gene (reference sequence). The CDR3 is 17 residues long. V shed 7 bases and J shed 8 bases, with 29 bases lying between them. The CDR3 sequence: CASTPLGGDGRRRGYTF. For the CDR3, the DNA is TGTGCCAGTACCCCACTGGGTGGGGACGGGAGGCGAAGGGGCTACACCTTC.

Notes on this clone: Other DNA sequences in the sample encode the same CDR3. The chain has TRBV5-1 and TRBJ1-1, with 7 bases lining up with TRBD1. CDR1 is SGHRS and CDR2 is YFSETQ in the germline V gene. V shed 0 bases, J shed 5 bases, and the junction held 7 bases outside the gene matches. The CDR3 covers 15 residues. CDR3 DNA sequence: TGCGCCAGCAGCTTGGTAGGGGGCGGTGATACTGAAGCTTTCTTT. It encodes CASSLVGGGDTEAFF.

The rearrangement uses TRBV28 and TRBJ2-2; TRBD1 agrees at 10 bases. The length of the CDR3 is 15 residues. The germline CDR1 and CDR2 sequences are MDHEN and SYDVKM. The junction had 3 bases not matched to a gene; V was cut back by 6 bases and J by 2 bases. In nucleotides, the CDR3 is TGTGCCAGCAGGACGACAGGGGGCAACACCGGGGAGCTGTTTTTT. Its translation is CASRTTGGNTGELFF. Filled out from reference TRBV28 and TRBJ2-2, the complete variable domain reads DVKVTQSSRYLVKRTGEKVFLECVQDMDHENMFWYRQDPGLGLRLIYFSYDVKMKEKGDIPEGYSVSREKKERFSLILESASTNQTSMYLCASRTTGGNTGELFFGEGSRLTVL.

The rearrangement links TRBV18 to TRBJ1-2; TRBD1 might be the D (6 bases). Per germline, CDR1 KGHSH and CDR2 LQKENI. The CDR3 extends over 15 amino acids. V lost 0 bases, J lost 4 bases, and 12 bases lay in between. CDR3 sequence reads: CASSPPSGETYGYTF. In DNA form, the CDR3 reads TGTGCCAGCTCACCACCTTCAGGGGAGACCTATGGCTACACCTTC.

The chain has TRBV10-2 and TRBJ2-2, with a tentative D call TRBD2 (5 bases). Germline CDR1 is WSHSY and CDR2 is SAAADI. The V end was cut by 7 bases, the J end by 1 base, with 7 bases between. The CDR3 is made up of 13 amino acids. CDR3: CASTRGNTGELFF. CDR3 DNA sequence: TGCGCCAGCACCCGGGGGAACACCGGGGAGCTGTTTTTT.

This clone has ten or more counts. The chain links TRBV2 to TRBJ1-1; D unclear. Trimming removed 8 bases from V and 4 bases from J, with 11 bases in between. Germline assignment: CDR1 SNHLY and CDR2 FYNNEI. This CDR3 has 12 amino acids. In nucleotides, the CDR3 is TGTGCCAGCCAAGGAGTCGGCACTGAAGCTTTCTTT. This codes for CASQGVGTEAFF. Using reference TRBV2 and TRBJ1-1 for the parts outside the CDR3, the full variable domain is EPEVTQTPSHQVTQMGQEVILRCVPISNHLYFYWYRQILGQKVEFLVSFYNNEISEKSEIFDDQFSVERPDGSNFTLKIRSTKLEDSAMYFCASQGVGTEAFFGQGTRLTVV.

The V and J genes are TRBV2 and TRBJ2-3, with D possibly being TRBD1 (6 bases). CDR1 is SNHLY, CDR2 FYNNEI, per germline. The V end lost 6 bases, the J end lost 6 bases, and 13 bases lay between the germline ends. The CDR3 runs to 13 residues. The CDR3 DNA reads as TGTGCCAGCAGCCCCCAGGGGTGGGATACGCAGTATTTT. Translated, it gives CASSPQGWDTQYF. The full variable domain, in which reference TRBV2 and TRBJ2-3 provide the parts outside the CDR3, is EPEVTQTPSHQVTQMGQEVILRCVPISNHLYFYWYRQILGQKVEFLVSFYNNEISEKSEIFDDQFSVERPDGSNFTLKIRSTKLEDSAMYFCASSPQGWDTQYFGPGTRLTVL.

V gene TRBV7-3 combines with J gene TRBJ1-1; D might be TRBD1 (5 bases). This CDR3 is built from 14 residues. The V end was cut by 6 bases, the J end by 1 base, with 12 bases between. CDR1 and CDR2 from the germline V gene are SGHTA and FQGTGA. CDR3 region: CASSPGNQNTEAFF. In nucleotides, the CDR3 is TGTGCCAGCAGTCCAGGGAACCAGAACACTGAAGCTTTCTTT.